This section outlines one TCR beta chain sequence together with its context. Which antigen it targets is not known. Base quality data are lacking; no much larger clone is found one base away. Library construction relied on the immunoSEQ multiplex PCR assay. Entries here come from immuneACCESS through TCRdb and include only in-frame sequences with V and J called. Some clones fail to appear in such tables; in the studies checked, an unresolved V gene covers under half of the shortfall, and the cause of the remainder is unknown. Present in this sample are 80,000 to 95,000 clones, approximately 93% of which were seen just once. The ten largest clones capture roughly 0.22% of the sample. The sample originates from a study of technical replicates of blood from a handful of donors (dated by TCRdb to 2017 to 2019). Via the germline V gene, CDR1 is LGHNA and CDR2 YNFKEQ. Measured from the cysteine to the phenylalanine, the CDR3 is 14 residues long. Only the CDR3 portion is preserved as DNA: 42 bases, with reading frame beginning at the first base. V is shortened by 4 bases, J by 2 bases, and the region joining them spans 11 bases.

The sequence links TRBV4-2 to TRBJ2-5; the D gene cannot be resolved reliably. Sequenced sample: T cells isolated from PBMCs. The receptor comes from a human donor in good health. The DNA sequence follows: TGTGCCAGCAGCCTCCGACTCAGTCAAGAGACCCAGTACTTC. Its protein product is CASSLRLSQETQYF.